This entry concerns a single T cell receptor (beta chain). The antigen remains undetermined. This entry comes from a study of CD8 T cells in ankylosing spondylitis. Findings of the study overall: Some motif variants had been reported before (in reactive arthritis synovial fluid and blood). Made up of roughly 8 highly homologous variants, a TCR beta motif appeared characteristic of ankylosing spondylitis blood.

In germline, CDR1 is KGHSH, CDR2 LQKENI. Losses at the gene ends were 2 bases for V and 4 bases for J; bases not matched to a gene: 10. The CDR3 is made up of 17 amino acids. Quantitative barcoded 5'-RACE was used to prepare TCR beta libraries. TCRdb fed the 5' RACE reads into MiXCR, producing one record per CDR3 protein. The data contain over 700,000 distinct CDR3 sequences, 15% to 20% of them singletons. This sequence originates from a male donor with ankylosing spondylitis. The V call is TRBV18, the J call TRBJ2-1; TRBD1 matches 8 bases. Sample: blood, either unsorted or a sorted T cell fraction (not recorded which). CDR3 sequence: CASSPGTLDREYNEQFF. As DNA, the CDR3 is TGTGCCAGCTCACCAGGAACCTTGGACAGGGAATACAATGAGCAGTTCTTC.